The 20 T cell receptor beta chains below come from one sample, sequenced in a study of OX40 agonist ivuxolimab in advanced cancers. The method was immunoSEQ multiplex PCR; TCRdb's version includes in-frame clones alone and lacks a portion of them. The sample carries more than 55,000 clones, under 85% recorded once. The specimen comprised CD4+ or CD8+ T cells sorted from blood, sampled in a trial of the OX40 agonist ivuxolimab. Receptor source: an adult with an advanced solid tumor such as melanoma, head and neck, liver or kidney cancer.

On this clone: A junction end diverges from the germline sequence, so it may reflect a read error. This chain joins TRBV18 and TRBJ2-1; 11 bases map to TRBD2. Per germline, CDR1 KGHSH and CDR2 LQKENI. The CDR3 consists of 17 residues. CDR3 sequence (DNA): TGTGCCAGCTTACCAGCATCTGTGGCTAGCGGGGGGACTGAGCAGTTCTTC. Its protein product is CASLPASVASGGTEQFF. The full variable domain, with the rest looked up from reference TRBV18 and TRBJ2-1, is NAGVMQNPRHLVRRRGQEARLRCSPMKGHSHVYWYRQLPEEGLKFMVYLQKENIIDESGMPKERFSAEFPKEGPSILRIQQVVRGDSAAYFCASLPASVASGGTEQFFGPGTRLTVL.

The J gene is TRBJ1-1, the V gene TRBV5-1, with 10 bases matching TRBD1. CDR3 length: 12 residues. The germline CDR1 and CDR2 sequences are SGHRS and YFSETQ. The V and J ends lost 4 bases and 12 bases, in that order; junction bases with no gene match: 6. The CDR3 region has the DNA TGCGCCAGCAGCCGGGACAGGGGAGAAACTTTCTTT. Translated: CASSRDRGETFF.

There are a few counts of this clone. This chain uses TRBV19 with TRBJ1-5; the D is unclear. This CDR3 comprises 14 residues. Trimming pared 11 bases from V and 0 bases from J, leaving 14 bases between. Looked up from germline, CDR1 is LNHDA and CDR2 is SQIVND (reference sequence). The DNA for the CDR3 is TGTGCCTCCCGAGGAGACTATAGCAATCAGCCCCAGCATTTT. Its protein is CASRGDYSNQPQHF. The complete variable domain, with remaining parts taken from reference TRBV19 and TRBJ1-5, reads DGGITQSPKYLFRKEGQNVTLSCEQNLNHDAMYWYRQDPGQGLRLIYYSQIVNDFQKGDIAEGYSVSREKKESFPLTVTSAQKNPTAFYLCASRGDYSNQPQHFGDGTRLSIL.

This clone showed up just a few times. J is TRBJ2-5 and V is TRBV7-9, with D hard to call. Between the trimmed V and J ends, which lost 5 bases and 3 bases, there was a span of 7 bases. There are 12 residues in the CDR3. CDR1 is SEHNR and CDR2 is FQNEAQ in the germline V gene (reference sequence). CDR3 sequence: CASSRSEETQYF. For the CDR3, the DNA is TGTGCCAGCAGCCGCTCGGAAGAGACCCAGTACTTC.

V is TRBV28 and J is TRBJ1-2, with 10 bases matching TRBD1. In germline, CDR1 is MDHEN, CDR2 SYDVKM. The junction had 6 bases not matched to a gene; V was cut back by 6 bases and J by 2 bases. CDR3 size: 15 residues. CDR3 amino acids: CASSLPGQGNYGYTF. The CDR3 nucleotides read TGTGCCAGCAGCCTGCCGGGACAGGGGAACTATGGCTACACCTTC.

This chain joins TRBV4-1 and TRBJ2-6; 8 nucleotides line up with TRBD1. This CDR3 has 19 amino acids. The germline V gene encodes CDR1 MGHRA and CDR2 YSYEKL. V was clipped by 1 base and J by 2 bases; unmatched bases: 10. The CDR3 DNA follows: TGCGCCAGCAGCCAAGCACCCCATACAGGGGGAGCTGGGGCCAACGTCCTGACTTTC. Its translation: CASSQAPHTGGAGANVLTF.

CDR3 in amino acids: CARSLAWTGLNQPQHF. CDR3 DNA: TGTGCCAGAAGCTTGGCCTGGACAGGACTGAATCAGCCCCAGCATTTT. V gene TRBV5-3 combines with J gene TRBJ1-5; TRBD1 aligns across 7 bases. TRBV5-3 is known as an ORF, though its function is uncertain. The CDR3 loop spans 16 amino acids. The trim removed 0 bases at V and 4 bases at J, leaving 7 bases unmatched.

This clone is termed medium-sized (0.01 to 0.1%). The chain couples TRBV4-1 to TRBJ1-4; the match to TRBD1 covers 7 bases. The germline V gene has CDR1 MGHRA and CDR2 YSYEKL. The CDR3 spans 16 residues. Unmatched junction bases numbered 4, after V lost 3 bases and J lost 0 bases. For the CDR3, the DNA is TGCGCCAGCAGCCAGCCAACAGGGGCAACTAATGAAAAACTGTTTTTT. Protein: CASSQPTGATNEKLFF.

The V gene is TRBV2, the J gene TRBJ1-1; 10 nucleotides line up with TRBD1. Germline V CDR1 and CDR2: SNHLY, FYNNEI. CDR3 length: 15 amino acids. The V and J ends lost 4 bases and 3 bases, in that order; junction bases with no gene match: 5. As DNA, the CDR3 is TGTGCCAGCAGTGGACAGGGGGCAAGGGACACTGAAGCTTTCTTT. This gives the protein CASSGQGARDTEAFF.

This rearrangement joins TRBV9 to TRBJ2-4, with 7 bases aligning to TRBD1. Germline V lookup: CDR1 SGDLS, CDR2 YYNGEE. The CDR3 runs to 16 residues. The J segment lost 3 bases and the V segment lost 0 bases, leaving 6 bases of the junction unmatched. CDR3 DNA sequence: TGTGCCAGCAGCGTAGGACAGGGTTTGGACAAAAACATTCAGTACTTC. Protein sequence: CASSVGQGLDKNIQYF.

The rearrangement joins TRBV6-6 to TRBJ2-2; 7 nucleotides match TRBD2. Trimming took 6 bases from V and 8 from J; bases not matched to a gene: 12. The CDR3 runs 15 residues. Germline lookup yields CDR1 MNHNY and CDR2 SVGAGI (reference sequence). CDR3 loop: CASRTGTTLPGELFF. The CDR3 DNA reads TGTGCCAGCAGAACCGGGACTACCCTCCCTGGGGAGCTGTTTTTT.

V gene TRBV7-2 combines with J gene TRBJ2-1; D remains unclear. The CDR3 has 13 amino acids. Trimming removed 4 bases at V and 7 bases at J, with 11 bases between. The germline CDR1 and CDR2 sequences are SGHTA and FQGNSA. The CDR3 here is CASSSGNNNEQFF. CDR3 DNA sequence: TGTGCCAGCAGCTCTGGTAATAATAATGAGCAGTTCTTC. Together with reference TRBV7-2 and TRBJ2-1, the CDR3 gives the full variable domain: GAGVSQSPSNKVTEKGKDVELRCDPISGHTALYWYRQSLGQGLEFLIYFQGNSAPDKSGLPSDRFSAERTGGSVSTLTIQRTQQEDSAVYLCASSSGNNNEQFFGPGTRLTVL.

The V and J genes are TRBV11-2 and TRBJ2-1, with D possibly being TRBD1 or TRBD2 (5 bases each). Trimming took off 1 base at V and 15 bases at J, with 16 bases between the two ends. CDR3 length: 13 residues. CDR1 SGHAT and CDR2 FQNNGV come from the germline V gene. The CDR3 DNA reads TGTGCCAGCAGCTTAGGGTACTCCGGGACCCCGTTCTTC. Its translation: CASSLGYSGTPFF.

The chain employs TRBV5-1 and TRBJ1-3, with TRBD1 matching over 9 bases. Trimming cost V 4 bases and J 6 bases; bases outside gene matches: 8. CDR3 size: 15 residues. Germline CDR1 and CDR2: SGHRS and YFSETQ. The CDR3: CASSGGQGPVNTIYF. CDR3 coding DNA: TGCGCCAGCAGCGGGGGACAGGGCCCTGTAAACACCATATATTTT. The complete variable domain, with remaining parts taken from reference TRBV5-1 and TRBJ1-3, reads KAGVTQTPRYLIKTRGQQVTLSCSPISGHRSVSWYQQTPGQGLQFLFEYFSETQRNKGNFPGRFSGRQFSNSRSEMNVSTLELGDSALYLCASSGGQGPVNTIYFGEGSWLTVV.

About this clone itself: The missing conserved phenylalanine or tryptophan at the end of this CDR3 makes a read error likely. V is TRBV6-1 and J is TRBJ1-5; D gene unclear. From germline, CDR1 is MNHNS and CDR2 SASEGT. The CDR3 length is 12 residues. V lost 4 bases and J lost 7, with 8 bases in between. CDR3 residues: CASSGQWQPQHL. The DNA for the CDR3 is TGTGCCAGCAGTGGGCAATGGCAGCCCCAGCATCTT.

The CDR3 here is CASSYAPVGRAREQYF. Written as DNA, the CDR3 is TGTGCCAGCAGTTACGCGCCGGTCGGCAGGGCGCGGGAGCAGTACTTC. The chain has TRBV6-5 and TRBJ2-7, with a tentative D call TRBD1 (5 bases). V lost 2 bases, J lost 7 bases, and 21 bases lay in between. Looked up from germline, CDR1 is MNHEY and CDR2 is SVGAGI. This CDR3 is 16 amino acids long.

The CDR3 region is CASSLYPQGGSPLHF. The CDR3 bases are TGTGCCAGCAGTTTATACCCCCAGGGGGGTTCACCCCTCCACTTT. The chain carries TRBV27 and TRBJ1-6; 7 nucleotides line up with TRBD1. The V and J ends lost 1 base and 9 bases, in that order; junction bases with no gene match: 6. The CDR3 has 15 residues. CDR1 and CDR2 (germline): MNHEY, SMNVEV (reference sequence).

This chain connects TRBV5-8 to TRBJ1-5, with no clear D. CDR1 SGHTS and CDR2 YDEGEE come from the germline V gene. The CDR3 has 14 amino acids. Trimming removed 5 bases from V and 0 bases from J, with 9 bases in between. CDR3 in amino acids: CASRYYVSNQPQHF. For the CDR3, the DNA is TGTGCCAGCAGGTACTATGTTAGCAATCAGCCCCAGCATTTT.

The chain carries TRBV27 and TRBJ1-6, with 7 bases identical to TRBD1. Germline CDR1 reads MNHEY; CDR2 reads SMNVEV (reference sequence). The V and J ends lost 6 bases and 0 bases, in that order; junction bases with no gene match: 5. The CDR3 covers 16 residues. The chain's CDR3 is CASSYRTGSYNSPLHF. The DNA of the CDR3 is TGTGCCAGCAGCTACCGGACAGGCTCCTATAATTCACCCCTCCACTTT.

The rearrangement links TRBV5-1 to TRBJ1-3; D is ambiguous. The CDR3 consists of 16 residues. CDR1 is SGHRS, CDR2 YFSETQ, per germline. The ends were cut back, 1 base at V and 0 bases at J, with 11 bases in the middle. CDR3: CASSLYNSLSGNTIYF. The DNA for the CDR3 is TGCGCCAGCAGCTTGTATAACAGCCTCTCTGGAAACACCATATATTTT.